The 8 T cell receptor beta chains below all came from one sample that was sequenced in a study of T-cell memory formation after mild COVID-19. MiXCR, run by TCRdb on the 5' RACE reads, gives a single entry per CDR3 protein. The table has 350,000 or so distinct CDR3 sequences, approximately 12% seen once. The source material was PBMCs or a T cell subset sorted from them (not recorded which). The receptor set was obtained from a man in his late teens or twenties who had mild COVID-19 (a few samples of this study predate the infection). Cell type and time point are not known.

The V call is TRBV24-1, the J call TRBJ2-5, with D hard to call. Germline V gene data show CDR1 as KGHDR and CDR2 as SFDVKD. There are 15 residues in the CDR3. V was pared by 2 bases and J by 0 bases, with 9 bases between. The CDR3 here is CATSDSTEHQETQYF. CDR3 nucleotide sequence: TGTGCCACCAGTGATTCAACAGAACACCAAGAGACCCAGTACTTC.

This clonotype was seen a handful of times. This sequence joins TRBV5-1 and TRBJ1-1; 8 bases match TRBD1. The CDR3 is 14 amino acids. With V trimmed by 7 bases and J by 5 bases, 10 bases remained unmatched. Germline CDR1 is SGHRS and CDR2 is YFSETQ. CDR3 region: CASSSVTGGTEAFF. The CDR3 DNA reads as TGCGCCAGCTCGAGTGTAACAGGGGGGACTGAAGCTTTCTTT.

This clonotype was seen ten or more times. The rearrangement joins TRBV9 to TRBJ2-7; 7 bases match TRBD1. The CDR3 sequence is 14 residues long. The germline gives CDR1 SGDLS, CDR2 YYNGEE. V was clipped by 0 bases and J by 7 bases; unmatched bases: 7. CDR3 amino acids: CASSVGRGTVEQYV. CDR3 sequence (DNA): TGTGCCAGCAGCGTAGGCAGGGGGACGGTAGAGCAGTACGTC.

The chain links TRBV5-1 to TRBJ2-5; 7 bases are a match to TRBD2. Germline V gives CDR1 SGHRS, CDR2 YFSETQ. The V gene end was trimmed by 1 base and the J gene end by 5 bases; junction bases not matched to a gene: 8. CDR3 length equals 15 residues. The CDR3 nucleotides read TGCGCCAGCAGCTTGCTTCCGGGGGGAGGTGAGACCCAGTACTTC. Its protein is CASSLLPGGGETQYF.

This chain uses TRBV12-3 or TRBV12-4 with TRBJ1-1, with 10 bases identical to TRBD1. This CDR3 comprises 14 residues. J gave up 5 bases and V 3 bases, and 3 bases lay outside the gene matches. The CDR3 bases are TGTGCCAGCAGTTTGGACAGGGGGTGGACTGAAGCTTTCTTT. Its translation: CASSLDRGWTEAFF.

This clonotype was counted at least ten times. The V call is TRBV12-3 or TRBV12-4, the J call TRBJ1-2, with D perhaps matching TRBD1 (6 bases). The V end lost 6 bases, the J end lost 1 base, and 12 bases lay between the germline ends. The CDR3 is 14 residues long. CDR3 in DNA: TGTGCCAGCAGCCTGGGGGGCAGTAACTATGGCTACACCTTC. It specifies CASSLGGSNYGYTF.

This clonotype was seen only a few times. The chain has TRBV20-1 and TRBJ2-7, with TRBD2 matching over 7 bases. V shed 5 bases and J 2 bases; nucleotides not matched to a gene: 9. Germline loops: CDR1 DFQATT, CDR2 SNEGSKA (reference sequence). The CDR3 covers 14 residues. CDR3 region: CSAYSQRGTYEQYF. The CDR3 DNA reads as TGCAGTGCTTACTCCCAGCGGGGTACCTACGAGCAGTACTTC.

In DNA form, the CDR3 reads TGTGCCAGCAGCCAAGTCCGGATGGCGAGCACAGATACGCAGTATTTT. Encoded protein: CASSQVRMASTDTQYF. The rearrangement links TRBV14 to TRBJ2-3; the D is unclear. The CDR3 totals 16 residues. Germline CDR1 SGHDN, CDR2 FVKESK. Trimming removed 1 base at V and 0 bases at J, with 11 bases between.